The 31 T cell receptor beta chains given below trace back to one sample, sequenced in a study of response to subunit inactivated influenza vaccine. TCRdb reanalysed the RT-PCR reads using MiXCR and keeps one entry per CDR3 protein. The repertoire holds 500,000 to 550,000 distinct CDR3 sequences, approximately 22% seen once, with approximately 3% in the top ten. The sample was also linked to a second study, of T cells expressing NK-cell markers. From that paper: Production of TCR beta cDNA relied on 5'RACE template switching with UMIs.

The sequences come from CD4+ T cells sorted from PBMCs, collected approximately 12 days after vaccination. These receptors were taken from a man aged 50 to 60 who received an inactivated influenza vaccine.

The gene calls are TRBV10-3 and TRBJ2-1; D call uncertain. This CDR3 spans 15 amino acids. V was clipped by 6 bases and J by 3 bases, with 15 bases between them. Germline CDR1 and CDR2: ENHRY and SYGVKD. The CDR3 nucleotides read TGTGCCATCAGCCCCCGCCAGGCTAACTACAATGAGCAGTTCTTC. Translation: CAISPRQANYNEQFF.

V usage is TRBV4-3 and J usage is TRBJ2-3; D is uncertain. CDR1 LGHNA and CDR2 YSLEER come from the germline V gene. V lost 2 bases, J lost 5 bases, and 14 bases lay in between. This CDR3 has 15 amino acids. This CDR3 reads CASSQTVVAQDTQYF. The CDR3 DNA is TGCGCCAGCAGCCAAACGGTAGTAGCACAAGATACGCAGTATTTT.

This clonotype was observed a handful of times. The genes are TRBV20-1 and TRBJ2-5; D gene ambiguous. This CDR3 region has 13 residues. Deletions cut 0 bases from V and 2 bases from J, with 7 bases between. Germline-derived CDR1 and CDR2 are DFQATT and SNEGSKA (reference sequence). CDR3 amino acids: CSARDHQQETQYF. The CDR3 DNA reads as TGCAGTGCTAGAGATCACCAACAAGAGACCCAGTACTTC.

The CDR3 protein is CAISDRTSGRYNEQFF. In DNA form, the CDR3 reads TGTGCCATCAGTGACAGGACTAGCGGGAGGTACAATGAGCAGTTCTTC. This chain links TRBV10-3 with TRBJ2-1; TRBD2 matches at 14 bases. CDR1 is ENHRY, CDR2 SYGVKD, per germline. This CDR3 has 16 amino acids. V shed 3 bases, J shed 4 bases, and the junction held 2 bases outside the gene matches.

The rearrangement uses TRBV2 and TRBJ2-3, with 10 bases fitting TRBD2. With 4 bases clipped from V and 0 bases from J, the junction kept 10 bases outside the gene matches. Germline-derived CDR1 and CDR2 are SNHLY and FYNNEI. CDR3 length equals 18 residues. The CDR3 here is CASSALAGAGRSTDTQYF. Here the CDR3 DNA reads TGTGCCAGCAGTGCTCTAGCGGGAGCGGGGAGGAGCACAGATACGCAGTATTTT. Full variable domain (outside the CDR3, taken from reference TRBV2 and TRBJ2-3): EPEVTQTPSHQVTQMGQEVILRCVPISNHLYFYWYRQILGQKVEFLVSFYNNEISEKSEIFDDQFSVERPDGSNFTLKIRSTKLEDSAMYFCASSALAGAGRSTDTQYFGPGTRLTVL.

This clonotype was found many times. The chain is built from TRBV6-1 and TRBJ2-7, with D possibly called TRBD1 or TRBD2 (5 bases each). V was trimmed by 8 bases and J by 4 bases, leaving 15 bases between them. CDR3 size: 13 residues. CDR1 is MNHNS and CDR2 is SASEGT in the germline V gene. CDR3 in DNA: TGTGCCAGCCGCCCCGGGGCCCGGTACGAGCAGTACTTC. This codes for CASRPGARYEQYF.

This clonotype was recorded a few times. The rearrangement links TRBV7-3 to TRBJ1-2, with TRBD1 matching 10 bases. Germline V gene sequence: CDR1 SGHTA, CDR2 FQGTGA. This CDR3 has 18 amino acids. V was clipped by 6 bases and J by 0 bases; unmatched bases: 13. The CDR3 spells CASRPHGTGVLANYGYTF. Written as DNA, the CDR3 is TGTGCCAGCAGGCCCCATGGGACAGGGGTATTAGCTAACTATGGCTACACCTTC.

The rearrangement links TRBV20-1 to TRBJ2-1, with TRBD2 as a possible D gene (5 bases). The germline V and J ends were trimmed by 4 bases and 10 bases, with 23 bases remaining between them. Germline loops: CDR1 DFQATT, CDR2 SNEGSKA (reference sequence). The CDR3 spans 15 residues. The DNA of the CDR3 is TGCAGTGCTACCCCCACTAGTCCGGTATCACCGGAGCAGTTCTTC. Protein: CSATPTSPVSPEQFF.

J is TRBJ2-3 and V is TRBV27; TRBD1 might be the D (5 bases). This CDR3 is built from 14 residues. CDR1 is MNHEY and CDR2 is SMNVEV in the germline V gene (reference sequence). V was trimmed by 5 bases and J by 0 bases, leaving 9 bases between them. Here the CDR3 reads CASSGHLSTDTQYF. CDR3 nucleotides: TGTGCCAGCAGTGGACACCTTAGCACAGATACGCAGTATTTT.

The chain links TRBV30 to TRBJ1-4; 7 bases match TRBD1. The CDR3 has 13 residues. With V trimmed by 4 bases and J by 8 bases, 7 bases remained unmatched. Germline CDR1 GTSNPN, CDR2 SVGIG (reference sequence). The CDR3 sequence is CAWKTGALEKLFF. The CDR3 DNA sequence: TGTGCCTGGAAAACAGGGGCGTTGGAAAAACTGTTTTTT.

This chain links TRBV7-9 with TRBJ2-7; D tentatively fits TRBD1 or TRBD2 (5 bases each). Germline V gives CDR1 SEHNR, CDR2 FQNEAQ (reference sequence). The CDR3 spans 12 residues. V lost 8 bases and J lost 2, with 10 bases in between. The CDR3 region is CASPGTAYEQYF. Written as DNA, the CDR3 is TGTGCCAGCCCCGGGACGGCCTACGAGCAGTACTTC.

This clonotype was found a few times. The gene calls are TRBV12-3 or TRBV12-4 and TRBJ1-6; 10 bases align to TRBD1. V lost 6 bases, J lost 5 bases, and 4 bases stayed unmatched. The CDR3 extends over 15 amino acids. CDR3 sequence: CASRMTGGHNSPLHF. CDR3 sequence (DNA): TGTGCCAGCAGGATGACAGGGGGCCATAATTCACCCCTCCACTTT.

The chain carries TRBV7-2 and TRBJ2-7; TRBD2 matches 10 bases. J lost 0 bases, V lost 5 bases, and 4 bases had no gene match. Germline V gene sequence: CDR1 SGHTA, CDR2 FQGNSA. This CDR3 comprises 15 residues. In DNA, the CDR3 is TGTGCCAGCAGCAGAGCTAGCGGGAGCTCCTACGAGCAGTACGTC. This gives the protein CASSRASGSSYEQYV.

This clonotype is a singleton in its sample. The chain couples TRBV7-8 to TRBJ2-3, with 10 bases matching TRBD2. This CDR3 region has 20 residues. Germline trimming cut 5 bases from V and 0 bases from J; bases unmatched to any gene: 17. From germline, CDR1 is SGHVS and CDR2 FQNEAQ. CDR3 nucleotide sequence: TGTGCCAGCAGCCAGCGATACGGACTAGCGGCCTCGCCTAGCACAGATACGCAGTATTTT. Translated: CASSQRYGLAASPSTDTQYF.

This clonotype was recorded at least ten times. The genes are TRBV7-9 and TRBJ2-7; the D is unclear. Germline V gene lookup returns CDR1 SEHNR and CDR2 FQNEAQ (reference sequence). Trimming stripped 5 bases from V and 4 bases from J, with 6 bases between. There are 11 residues in the CDR3. In DNA, the CDR3 is TGTGCCAGCAGCCCGAGATACGAGCAGTACTTC. Protein product: CASSPRYEQYF.

Worth noting for this clonotype: One junction end does not reproduce the germline sequence, and a read error may be involved. The rearrangement joins TRBV13 to TRBJ2-7, with D tentatively TRBD1 or TRBD2 (6 bases each). The length of the CDR3 is 18 residues. The germline V gene encodes CDR1 PRHDT and CDR2 FYEKMQ (reference sequence). In DNA form, the CDR3 reads TGTGGCAGCAGCTTAGGGGGGACATTACTCCCCAAGGCGTACGAGCAGTACTTC. Translating gives CGSSLGGTLLPKAYEQYF.

This clonotype was detected a few times. The chain joins TRBV6-2 or TRBV6-3 to TRBJ2-7, with a possible D match to TRBD2 (5 bases). This CDR3 has 15 residues. V was trimmed by 0 bases and J by 3 bases, leaving 12 bases between them. CDR1 and CDR2 (germline): MNHEY, SVGEGT. This chain's CDR3 is CASSYSRVGNYEQYF. For the CDR3, the DNA is TGTGCCAGCAGTTACTCGCGGGTAGGGAACTACGAGCAGTACTTC.

The chain joins TRBV30 to TRBJ1-5, with D unresolved. CDR1 and CDR2 (germline): GTSNPN, SVGIG (reference sequence). This CDR3 is built from 13 residues. V was pared by 1 base and J by 1 base, with 5 bases between. The CDR3 sequence: CAWSGKSNQPQHF. Written as DNA, the CDR3 is TGTGCCTGGAGTGGGAAGAGCAATCAGCCCCAGCATTTT.

The chain links TRBV5-1 to TRBJ2-3; 9 bases line up with TRBD1. Germline V gene data show CDR1 as SGHRS and CDR2 as YFSETQ. The CDR3 runs 15 residues. V lost 6 bases to trimming and J lost 0 bases; unmatched junction nucleotides: 5. In DNA form, the CDR3 reads TGCGCCAGCAACCGAGACAGGGGGAGCACAGATACGCAGTATTTT. This encodes CASNRDRGSTDTQYF. Variable domain in full (rest from reference TRBV5-1 and TRBJ2-3): KAGVTQTPRYLIKTRGQQVTLSCSPISGHRSVSWYQQTPGQGLQFLFEYFSETQRNKGNFPGRFSGRQFSNSRSEMNVSTLELGDSALYLCASNRDRGSTDTQYFGPGTRLTVL.

The gene calls are TRBV18 and TRBJ2-7; weak D call: TRBD1 (6 bases). This CDR3 has 14 residues. In germline, CDR1 is KGHSH, CDR2 LQKENI. V was trimmed by 3 bases and J by 4 bases, leaving 13 bases between them. DNA of the CDR3: TGTGCCAGCTCACCCTCGGGACACCTATACGAGCAGTACTTC. Its translation is CASSPSGHLYEQYF.

This clonotype was detected only a few times. The gene calls are TRBV7-3 and TRBJ1-1, with D uncertain. This CDR3 comprises 14 residues. The germline gives CDR1 SGHTA, CDR2 FQGTGA. V was pared by 2 bases and J by 5 bases, with 12 bases between. CDR3 residues: CASSLSSSGTEAFF. Written as DNA, the CDR3 is TGTGCCAGCAGCTTATCCTCCTCGGGAACTGAAGCTTTCTTT. The full variable domain, rest sourced from reference TRBV7-3 and TRBJ1-1, is GAGVSQTPSNKVTEKGKYVELRCDPISGHTALYWYRQSLGQGPEFLIYFQGTGAADDSGLPNDRFFAVRPEGSVSTLKIQRTERGDSAVYLCASSLSSSGTEAFFGQGTRLTVV.

The rearrangement joins TRBV11-2 to TRBJ2-5; D gene uncertain. Germline CDR1 and CDR2: SGHAT and FQNNGV. V lost 0 bases to trimming and J lost 7 bases, with 12 bases between them. The CDR3 totals 14 residues. The CDR3 DNA follows: TGTGCCAGCAGCTTAGATCAAAGGGTGCGGACCCAGTACTTC. This codes for CASSLDQRVRTQYF.

The chain joins TRBV11-2 to TRBJ2-2, with D perhaps TRBD2 (6 bases). This CDR3 comprises 17 residues. Germline loops: CDR1 SGHAT, CDR2 FQNNGV. Trimming cost V 4 bases and J 5 bases, with 20 bases left between them. The CDR3 nucleotides are TGTGCCAGCAGCTGGTTCGAGGTCGGGAGAGGGACCGGGGAGCTGTTTTTT. Encoded protein: CASSWFEVGRGTGELFF.

This clonotype was recorded a few times. The gene calls are TRBV20-1 and TRBJ1-1; 10 nucleotides align to TRBD1. Germline trimming cut 6 bases from V and 8 bases from J; bases unmatched to any gene: 15. The CDR3 has 15 residues. The V gene's germline CDR1 is DFQATT and CDR2 SNEGSKA (reference sequence). The CDR3 sequence is CSANPTTGGLGEAFF. In DNA, the CDR3 is TGCAGTGCCAACCCCACGACAGGGGGCTTAGGGGAAGCTTTCTTT.

V gene TRBV11-1 combines with J gene TRBJ2-3; D gene ambiguous. This CDR3 region has 18 residues. CDR1 is SGHAT and CDR2 is FQDESV in the germline V gene (reference sequence). V was pared by 3 bases and J by 1 base, with 20 bases between. CDR3 region: CASSFSRLSWARTDTQYF. The CDR3 DNA is TGTGCCAGCAGCTTTTCTCGACTCAGCTGGGCCCGCACAGATACGCAGTATTTT.

The chain uses TRBV5-1 and TRBJ1-1, with D perhaps TRBD1 (6 bases). Trimming took off 3 bases at V and 1 base at J, with 10 bases between the two ends. CDR3 size: 14 residues. Germline CDR1 is SGHRS and CDR2 is YFSETQ. The CDR3: CASSYREANTEAFF. In nucleotides, the CDR3 is TGCGCCAGCAGCTACAGGGAGGCGAACACTGAAGCTTTCTTT. Drawing the rest from reference TRBV5-1 and TRBJ1-1, the complete variable domain is KAGVTQTPRYLIKTRGQQVTLSCSPISGHRSVSWYQQTPGQGLQFLFEYFSETQRNKGNFPGRFSGRQFSNSRSEMNVSTLELGDSALYLCASSYREANTEAFFGQGTRLTVV.

The chain employs TRBV5-1 and TRBJ2-3; D uncertain. V dropped 0 bases and J dropped 0 bases, with 8 bases sitting between them. CDR3 length equals 15 residues. Germline-derived CDR1 and CDR2 are SGHRS and YFSETQ. CDR3 in DNA: TGCGCCAGCAGCTTGGGGTCGCAAAGCACAGATACGCAGTATTTT. Translated: CASSLGSQSTDTQYF.

The rearrangement joins TRBV5-1 to TRBJ2-7; TRBD1 aligns across 7 bases. The CDR3 has 15 residues. J lost 2 bases, V lost 0 bases, and 5 bases had no gene match. Germline values: CDR1 SGHRS, CDR2 YFSETQ. DNA of the CDR3: TGCGCCAGCAGCTTGGGACCCGGGACAGCCTACGAGCAGTACTTC. Translation: CASSLGPGTAYEQYF.

The chain combines TRBV2 with TRBJ2-5; D gene uncertain. The CDR3 is made up of 10 amino acids. V lost 2 bases and J 6 bases, leaving 1 base between the germline ends. Germline assignment: CDR1 SNHLY and CDR2 FYNNEI. The CDR3 DNA reads as TGTGCCAGCAGTGAACAGACCCAGTACTTC. Its translation: CASSEQTQYF.

The chain joins TRBV20-1 to TRBJ2-3; D may be TRBD2 (6 bases). This CDR3 is built from 14 residues. From germline, CDR1 is DFQATT and CDR2 SNEGSKA (reference sequence). Trimming took 6 bases from V and 2 from J, leaving 15 bases between them. CDR3 nucleotide sequence: TGCAGTGCAATTAGCGGTTCCAACACAGATACGCAGTATTTT. Residues: CSAISGSNTDTQYF.

The V and J genes are TRBV12-3 or TRBV12-4 and TRBJ1-1; D remains unclear. V was shortened by 2 bases and J by 8 bases, with 12 bases between the two germline ends. This CDR3 region has 13 residues. The CDR3: CASSLTTVIEAFF. In DNA form, the CDR3 reads TGTGCCAGCAGTTTAACGACGGTAATCGAAGCTTTCTTT.